This T cell receptor (beta chain) derives from a study of blood T cell repertoires in COVID-19. Germline V gives CDR1 SGHRS, CDR2 YFSETQ. The CDR3 runs 12 residues. V was pared by 3 bases and J by 8 bases, with 2 bases of the junction left unmatched. Clones were sequenced by immunoSEQ multiplex PCR, and TCRdb holds only the in-frame ones, with some missing. The table lists around 100,000 clones, approximately 90% of them singletons, with approximately 3% in the top ten. The sample consisted of peripheral blood. The sequence came from a man in his fifties in a cohort sampled during active COVID-19. This chain connects TRBV5-1 to TRBJ1-2; 9 bases align to TRBD1. The CDR3 DNA follows: TGCGCCAGCAGCTGGGGACAGGGAGGCTACACCTTC. It specifies CASSWGQGGYTF.